This T cell receptor beta chain was profiled in a study of cytotoxic CD8 clonotypes in ibrutinib-treated CLL. The table came from immunoSEQ multiplex PCR; TCRdb's copy has only in-frame clones and leaves some out. The sample includes fewer than 100,000 clones, 79% of them seen just once. Points from the study as a whole: The clonality rise at ibrutinib response reflected private clonotype expansion.

On this clone: Its antigen remains unknown.

Germline CDR1 and CDR2: MNHNY and SVGAGI (reference sequence). V dropped 5 bases and J dropped 4; count of bases not matched to a gene: 1. CDR3 length: 13 residues. The sample in question was PBMCs, obtained after 12 months of ibrutinib treatment. This receptor was taken from a human donor with chronic lymphocytic leukemia. The chain links TRBV6-6 to TRBJ2-7; TRBD2 matches 11 bases. The CDR3 region is CASSPSGGYEQYF. The DNA of the CDR3 is TGTGCCAGCAGTCCTAGCGGGGGGTACGAGCAGTACTTC.